This TCR beta chain was identified during a study of neurological immune-mediated disorders (dated by TCRdb to 2018 to 2020). Some background on the complete study: Peripheral blood TCR-beta repertoires from patients with HTLV-I-associated myelopathy (HAM/TSP), patients with multiple sclerosis, and healthy controls were compared in the study using UMI-based sequencing. The roughly 110 TCR-beta libraries covered PBMC samples along with longitudinal samples, technical triplicates, and paired sorted CD4+ and CD8+ T-cell subsets. Of the approximately 65 subjects in the cohort, about 14 were HAM/TSP patients, about 34 were multiple sclerosis patients, and some 20 were healthy controls.

cDNA synthesis used template-switch 5'RACE with a primer carrying a 10-nucleotide random unique molecular identifier tagging each TCR transcript. Over 200 million TCR-beta sequences, covering 15-18 subjects, were produced in each sequencing run. The RNeasy kit was used for extraction of total RNA. Using the KAPA Real-time Library Amplification kit, TCR-beta VDJ regions were amplified with primers for the TCR constant region and the 5'RACE anchor. Sample indexes and Illumina adaptors were added in a first PCR, and a second PCR then increased library yield. After Ampure bead purification, the TCR product of roughly 650 bp was size-selected on a 2% E-gel SizeSelection system. Before pooling, library quality was checked on a Bioanalyzer, concentration was measured with Qubit, and libraries were quantified with the Kapa Library Quantification kit. Libraries were sequenced paired-end 2 x 150 bp on an Illumina HiSeq 2500. To increase sequence diversity, 25-30% phiX was spiked into each library pool. As for the authors' bioinformatics: The quality-filtered reads were processed with the UMI-based MiGEC pipeline, whose error correction step removed more than 80% of the raw TCR sequences. IMGT germline references were used for aligning VDJ genes, and each clonotype was defined as a unique CDR3 amino acid sequence together with its V-J genes. Clonal expansion, Shannon diversity, and CDR3 relatedness (CalcPairwiseDistances, ClusterSamples) were evaluated with VDJtools, and phylogenetic trees were built with CLCbio workbench. Clones with at least 8 unique UMIs were defined as expanded, with this threshold being based on coefficient-of-variation modelling across technical triplicates. Using fastp at Q25 and MiXCR, TCRdb reprocessed the public reads and kept productive beta chains. All rows with the same CDR3 protein become a single entry with the most common DNA and genes. The V and J calls here are based on TCRdb, not the publication. The sample includes around 30,000 distinct CDR3 sequences, with approximately 12% observed a single time. The top ten constitute less than 9% of the sample.

Many counts were recorded for this clonotype. Which antigen it targets is not known. No clone much larger than this one lies a single base away; base qualities are absent. From its cysteine to its phenylalanine, the CDR3 spans 16 amino acids. Of the read, only the CDR3 DNA is kept; its 48 bases are in frame from base 1. V gives up 7 bases and J gives up 1 base, and the segment between their germline ends measures 16 bases. The healthy controls were volunteers from blood banks in Maryland, USA. Unsorted PBMC libraries were generated from 2 million PBMCs stored in RNAlater at -80 °C until RNA extraction. PBMCs were separated from peripheral blood using Ficoll-Hypaque density gradient centrifugation and then cryopreserved in liquid nitrogen. Results and caveats for the whole study, not just this receptor: Across subjects, expanded clones never shared an identical CDR3 amino acid sequence, which suggests that the TCR-beta repertoires in every group were private. The highest TCR clonal expansion was observed in HAM/TSP patients, whereas the lowest was observed in MS patients, even when compared with healthy controls.

The V gene is TRBV12-3 or TRBV12-4 and the J gene is TRBJ2-2; the D gene is perhaps TRBD1, from 6 matching bases. Sequencing input: PBMCs. The receptor was isolated from a man in his fifties or sixties in good health. The DNA is TGTGCCAGCATCTGGGGGCGATTAAAGAACACCGGGGAGCTGTTTTTT. Translated, it reads CASIWGRLKNTGELFF.